This T cell receptor beta chain appears in the sequencing data of a study of graft-versus-host responses after intestinal transplantation (dated by TCRdb to the early 2020s). About the full investigation: The transplants that recipients received were multivisceral, liver-intestinal, or isolated intestinal. After intestinal transplantation, graft-versus-host and host-versus-graft alloreactive T cell clones were followed in the graft, circulation and bone marrow using bulk TCR-beta CDR3 sequencing. Alloreactive clones were identified by sequencing pre-transplant mixed lymphocyte reaction products and comparing these products with unstimulated pre-transplant donor and recipient T cells. A peak of at least 4% donor T cells among recipient peripheral blood mononuclear cells was the definition used for donor T cell macrochimerism. Rather than going through the commercial service, samples from three later patients were sequenced in-house on an Illumina MiSeq and processed with MiXCR. Every recipient was given anti-thymocyte globulin induction, followed by about three years of maintenance tacrolimus and steroids. Of the 20 to 30 intestinal transplant recipients enrolled in the cohort, one of whom was a retransplant, a few patients without pretransplant specimens were excluded. The research as a whole found: High GvH to HvG T cell clonal ratios were observed in the allografts of patients with donor T cell macrochimerism. Peak levels of circulating GvH clones were associated with declines in HvG clones early after transplant. GvH clones were detected in recipient bone marrow, and some appeared earlier in ileal mucosa or blood, consistent with an intestinal mucosal origin. The conclusions were limited by the relatively low number and heterogeneity of the intestinal transplant patients.

The time point tag for this specimen amounts to: cells obtained before transplantation from donor or recipient. CD3+CD4+ and CD3+CD8+ populations were FACS-sorted from unstimulated pre-transplant donor and recipient cells taken from spleen or lymph nodes. V drops 6 bases and J drops 5 bases, leaving 24 bases in between. The CDR1 and CDR2 encoded by the germline V gene are SQVTM and ANQGSEA. The cysteine opens and the phenylalanine closes a CDR3 of 16 amino acids. The kept DNA is CDR3 alone, 48 bases in frame from the first base. About this clone itself: This receptor's antigen is unknown. It has no much larger one-base neighbor in the sample; base qualities were not kept.

Libraries were made using the immunoSEQ multiplex PCR assay. For most patients, genomic DNA was isolated using the Qiagen DNeasy Blood and Tissue Kit and was shipped frozen to Adaptive Biotechnologies for TCR sequencing. For most patients, high-throughput TCR-beta CDR3 sequencing of genomic DNA was performed by Adaptive Biotechnologies. For the original study's pipeline: TCR sequencing data for around 19 patients were retrieved from Adaptive's ImmunoSEQ software; three other patients were processed with MiXCR and VDJtools. To correct CD4 versus CD8 sorting errors, any sequence found in both subsets at a frequency ratio below 5:1 was removed. CDR3 nucleotide sequences shared between donor and recipient were removed because their origin could not be assigned. Alloreactive clones required at least 2-fold expansion over unstimulated cells and minimum CFSE-low frequency of 0.002% (template counts) or 0.001% (read counts). A clone was considered mappable if detected in the sequenced pre-transplant spleen, lymph node, or MLR CFSE-low populations of the donor or recipient. Cumulative frequency of alloreactive clones was calculated as a percentage of all sequences weighted by copy number. TCRdb limited this immuneACCESS table to in-frame rearrangements with V and J called. A share of clones is missing; checked studies link under half to unresolved V genes, and the rest is unexplained. That table gives V, J and clone size, and the DNA gave D and trimming. Counted in this sample were tens of thousands of clones; more than 80% of them appeared once. Around 2.6% of the sample rests with the top ten.

The chain is encoded by TRBV29-1 joined to TRBJ2-3; 7 matching bases give a weak D call of TRBD2. The sequence was collected from a human donor who received an intestinal transplant. This specimen consisted of unstimulated CD8+ T cells sorted from spleen or lymph node cells, obtained before intestinal transplant. The bases read TGCAGCGTACAACATTATAGCGGAGGGGGGGGAGATACGCAGTATTTT. Its translation reads: CSVQHYSGGGGDTQYF.